The entry below describes one T cell receptor (beta chain). Per the study methods: Estimation of nucleated cell counts was performed using reference gene primer amplification. Method: immunoSEQ multiplex PCR; TCRdb's copy keeps in-frame clones and lacks some. That table gives V, J and clone size, and the DNA gave D and trimming. The table lists 180,000 or so clones, 82% of them singletons. These data belong to a study of blood T cell repertoires in COVID-19. The wider study: Collection of acute and convalescent COVID-19 samples took place in the United States, Italy and Spain. T cells, B-cell-depleted T cells, or PBMCs supplied cDNA or gDNA.

Input material: peripheral blood. This sequence originates from a woman between 65 and 79 years old with acute or convalescent COVID-19.

The CDR3 loop is CASRGTSGQETQYF. As DNA, the CDR3 is TGCGCCAGCAGAGGGACTAGCGGCCAAGAGACCCAGTACTTC. This chain uses TRBV5-1 with TRBJ2-5, with 11 bases identical to TRBD2. CDR3 size: 14 residues. V shed 5 bases and J 1 base; nucleotides not matched to a gene: 1. The germline V gene encodes CDR1 SGHRS and CDR2 YFSETQ.